One and the same sample provided the 10 T cell receptor beta chains below, sequenced in a study of blood T cell repertoires in COVID-19. TCRdb's table, derived via immunoSEQ multiplex PCR, lists solely in-frame clones and lacks some. The table includes hundreds of thousands of clones, more than 85% detected once. The sample comprised PBMCs or T cells enriched from blood (not recorded which). These receptors all come from a woman in her twenties or thirties who had recovered from COVID-19.

The chain has TRBV4-1 and TRBJ2-7; the D gene is possibly TRBD1 (7 bases). CDR3 length: 14 amino acids. Germline V gene data show CDR1 as MGHRA and CDR2 as YSYEKL. The V and J ends lost 4 bases and 0 bases respectively, with 10 bases between them. The CDR3 sequence: CASSRQGGSYEQYF. In DNA form, the CDR3 reads TGCGCCAGCAGCCGCCAGGGGGGCTCCTACGAGCAGTACTTC.

The CDR3 DNA is TGTGCCAGCAGCTTCTGGACTAGCGGGCAAGAGACCCAGTACTTC. Protein sequence: CASSFWTSGQETQYF. This rearrangement joins TRBV7-2 to TRBJ2-5; 11 nucleotides line up with TRBD2. The V gene's germline CDR1 is SGHTA and CDR2 FQGNSA. V lost 3 bases, J lost 2 bases, and 2 bases stayed unmatched. The CDR3 runs 15 residues.

The V and J genes are TRBV15 and TRBJ1-1, with D unresolved. This CDR3 is 14 amino acids long. V lost 3 bases and J lost 1, with 9 bases in between. Looked up from germline, CDR1 is LNHNV and CDR2 is YYDKDF (reference sequence). CDR3 amino acids: CATSSRGGNTEAFF. CDR3 DNA: TGTGCCACCAGCAGCCGGGGAGGGAACACTGAAGCTTTCTTT.

This rearrangement joins TRBV7-8 to TRBJ2-7, with no clear D. CDR1 SGHVS and CDR2 FQNEAQ come from the germline V gene. Deletions cut 3 bases from V and 3 bases from J, with 12 bases between. The CDR3 spans 14 residues. CDR3 nucleotides: TGTGCCAGCAGCTTCCGGGTCTCCGACTACGAGCAGTACTTC. It translates to CASSFRVSDYEQYF.

This clone was seen once. The V and J genes are TRBV5-1 and TRBJ1-2; D unresolved. Germline-derived CDR1 and CDR2 are SGHRS and YFSETQ. This CDR3 contains 13 residues. Trimming stripped 0 bases from V and 5 bases from J, with 8 bases between. The CDR3 region is CASSLAIEYGYTF. CDR3 in DNA: TGCGCCAGCAGCTTGGCAATCGAGTATGGCTACACCTTC.

This clone was seen once. The J gene is TRBJ2-1, the V gene TRBV6-5, with 9 positions matching TRBD1. The J segment lost 7 bases and the V segment lost 7 bases, leaving 11 bases of the junction unmatched. CDR3 length equals 15 residues. Germline CDR1 reads MNHEY; CDR2 reads SVGAGI. The CDR3 region is CASTREFGTGNEQFF. Written as DNA, the CDR3 is TGTGCCAGCACCCGGGAGTTCGGGACAGGGAATGAGCAGTTCTTC.

As regards this clone: At the DNA level, this CDR3 is encoded by other sequences in the same sample as well. This chain uses TRBV30 with TRBJ1-1; D possibly corresponds to TRBD1 (5 bases). The germline CDR1 and CDR2 sequences are GTSNPN and SVGIG (reference sequence). The CDR3 runs 13 residues. The V gene lost 2 bases and the J gene lost 1 base, with 8 bases spanning the gap. The CDR3 loop reads CAWSTGQNTEAFF. For the CDR3, the DNA is TGTGCCTGGAGTACCGGACAGAACACTGAAGCTTTCTTT.

This chain uses TRBV7-9 with TRBJ2-3; D is ambiguous. The V end lost 5 bases, the J end lost 7 bases, and 10 bases lay between the germline ends. The CDR3 consists of 12 residues. The germline gives CDR1 SEHNR, CDR2 FQNEAQ (reference sequence). The CDR3 nucleotides read TGTGCCAGCAGCGACGGGTCCTATACGCAGTATTTT. It is translated as CASSDGSYTQYF.

J is TRBJ1-4 and V is TRBV4-3; no clear D. This CDR3 is built from 14 residues. Germline V gives CDR1 LGHNA, CDR2 YSLEER. Trimming cost V 2 bases and J 7 bases, with 11 bases left between them. DNA of the CDR3: TGCGCCAGCAGCCAAACCTCCTCGGGTGAAAAACTGTTTTTT. Its protein product is CASSQTSSGEKLFF.

This clone was seen only a few times. The gene calls are TRBV7-8 and TRBJ2-3; TRBD2 matches at 11 bases. J gave up 4 bases and V 4 bases, and 13 bases lay outside the gene matches. This CDR3 has 18 residues. Germline CDR1 reads SGHVS; CDR2 reads FQNEAQ. The chain's CDR3 is CASSSTSGGHRLSDTQYF. The DNA for the CDR3 is TGTGCCAGCAGCTCCACTAGCGGGGGACACCGATTATCAGATACGCAGTATTTT. The variable domain in full, with the rest retrieved from reference TRBV7-8 and TRBJ2-3, is GAGVSQSPRYKVAKRGQDVALRCDPISGHVSLFWYQQALGQGPEFLTYFQNEAQLDKSGLPSDRFFAERPEGSVSTLKIQRTQQEDSAVYLCASSSTSGGHRLSDTQYFGPGTRLTVL.